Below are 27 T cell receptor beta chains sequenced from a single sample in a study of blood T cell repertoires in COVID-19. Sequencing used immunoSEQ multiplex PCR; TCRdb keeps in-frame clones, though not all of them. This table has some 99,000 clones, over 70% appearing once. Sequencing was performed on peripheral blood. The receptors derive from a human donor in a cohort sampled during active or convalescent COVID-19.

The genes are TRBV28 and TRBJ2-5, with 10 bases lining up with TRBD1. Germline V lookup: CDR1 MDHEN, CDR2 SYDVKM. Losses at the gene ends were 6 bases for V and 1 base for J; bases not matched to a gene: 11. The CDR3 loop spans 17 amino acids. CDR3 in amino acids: CASRTGTGALGQETQYF. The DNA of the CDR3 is TGTGCCAGCAGAACCGGGACAGGGGCCCTAGGCCAAGAGACCCAGTACTTC.

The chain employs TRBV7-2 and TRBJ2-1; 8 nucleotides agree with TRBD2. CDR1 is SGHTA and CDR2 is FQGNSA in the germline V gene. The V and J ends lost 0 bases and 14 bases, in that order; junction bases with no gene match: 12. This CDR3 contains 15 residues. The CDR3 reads CASSLAPAGAGVEFF. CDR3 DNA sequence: TGTGCCAGCAGCTTAGCGCCAGCGGGGGCCGGGGTGGAGTTCTTC.

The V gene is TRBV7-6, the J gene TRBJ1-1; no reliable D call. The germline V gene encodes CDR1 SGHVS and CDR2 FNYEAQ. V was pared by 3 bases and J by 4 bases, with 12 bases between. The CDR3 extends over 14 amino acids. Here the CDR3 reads CASSLTTEGTEAFF. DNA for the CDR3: TGTGCCAGCAGCTTGACCACCGAGGGCACTGAAGCTTTCTTT.

CDR3 in amino acids: CASSYSGLAEPYEQYF. The CDR3 DNA follows: TGTGCCAGCAGTTACTCCGGACTAGCGGAGCCATACGAGCAGTACTTC. V gene TRBV6-5 combines with J gene TRBJ2-7; 10 nucleotides match TRBD2. V was pared by 0 bases and J by 4 bases, with 6 bases of the junction left unmatched. The CDR3 length is 16 residues. The germline gives CDR1 MNHEY, CDR2 SVGAGI.

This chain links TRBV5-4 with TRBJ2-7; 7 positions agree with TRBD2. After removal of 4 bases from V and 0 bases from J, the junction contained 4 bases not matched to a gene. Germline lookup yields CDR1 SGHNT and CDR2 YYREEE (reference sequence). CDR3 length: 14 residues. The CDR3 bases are TGTGCCAGCAGCAAGACTAGCCGCTCCTACGAGCAGTACTTC. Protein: CASSKTSRSYEQYF.

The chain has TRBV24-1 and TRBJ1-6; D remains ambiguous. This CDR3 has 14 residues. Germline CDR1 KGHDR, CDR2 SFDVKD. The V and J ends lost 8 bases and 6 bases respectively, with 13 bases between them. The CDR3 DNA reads TGTGCCACCACCGAGGAGGGCTGTAATTCACCCCTCCACTTT. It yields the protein CATTEEGCNSPLHF.

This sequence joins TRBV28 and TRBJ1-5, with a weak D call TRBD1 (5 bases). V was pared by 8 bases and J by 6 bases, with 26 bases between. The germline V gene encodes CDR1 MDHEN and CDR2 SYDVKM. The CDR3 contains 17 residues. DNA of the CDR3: TGTGCCAGCCGCAGTTTTGGCGCTTTCTGGGGGGTTCAGCCCCAGCATTTT. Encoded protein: CASRSFGAFWGVQPQHF.

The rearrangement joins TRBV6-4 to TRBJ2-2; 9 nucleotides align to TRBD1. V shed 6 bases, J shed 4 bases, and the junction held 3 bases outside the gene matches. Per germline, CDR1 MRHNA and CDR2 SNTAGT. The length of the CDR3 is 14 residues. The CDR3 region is CASRGDRVTGELFF. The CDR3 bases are TGTGCCAGCAGAGGGGACAGGGTCACCGGGGAGCTGTTTTTT.

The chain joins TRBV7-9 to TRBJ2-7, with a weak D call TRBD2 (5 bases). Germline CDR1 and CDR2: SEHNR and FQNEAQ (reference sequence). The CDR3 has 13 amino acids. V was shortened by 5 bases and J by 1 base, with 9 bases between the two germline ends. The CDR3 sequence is CASSPGLSYEQYF. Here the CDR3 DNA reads TGTGCCAGCAGCCCCGGACTTTCCTACGAGCAGTACTTC. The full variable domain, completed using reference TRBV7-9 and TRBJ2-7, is DTGVSQNPRHKITKRGQNVTFRCDPISEHNRLYWYRQTLGQGPEFLTYFQNEAQLEKSRLLSDRFSAERPKGSFSTLEIQRTEQGDSAMYLCASSPGLSYEQYFGPGTRLTVT.

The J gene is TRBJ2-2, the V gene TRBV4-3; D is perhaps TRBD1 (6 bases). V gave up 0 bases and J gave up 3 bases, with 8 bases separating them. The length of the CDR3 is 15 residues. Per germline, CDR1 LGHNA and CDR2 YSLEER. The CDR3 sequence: CASSQDGQYTGELFF. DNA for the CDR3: TGCGCCAGCAGCCAAGACGGACAGTACACCGGGGAGCTGTTTTTT.

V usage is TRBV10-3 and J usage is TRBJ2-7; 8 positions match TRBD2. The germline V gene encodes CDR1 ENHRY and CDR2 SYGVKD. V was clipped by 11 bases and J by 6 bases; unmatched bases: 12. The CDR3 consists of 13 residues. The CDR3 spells CASSRTSQAEQYF. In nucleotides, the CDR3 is TGTGCCTCCTCCCGGACTAGCCAAGCCGAGCAGTACTTC.

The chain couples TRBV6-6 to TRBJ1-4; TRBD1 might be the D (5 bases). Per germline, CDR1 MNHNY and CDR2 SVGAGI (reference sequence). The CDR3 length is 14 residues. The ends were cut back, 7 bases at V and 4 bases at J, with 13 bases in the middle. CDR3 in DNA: TGTGCCAGCACATTAGGACAATATAATGAAAAACTGTTTTTT. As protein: CASTLGQYNEKLFF.

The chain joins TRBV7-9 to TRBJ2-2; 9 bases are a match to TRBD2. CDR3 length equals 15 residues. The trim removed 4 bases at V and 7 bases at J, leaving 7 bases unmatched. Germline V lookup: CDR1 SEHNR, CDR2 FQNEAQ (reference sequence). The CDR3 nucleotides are TGTGCCAGCAGCTACTCTAGCGGGGCTGACGGGGAGCTGTTTTTT. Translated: CASSYSSGADGELFF.

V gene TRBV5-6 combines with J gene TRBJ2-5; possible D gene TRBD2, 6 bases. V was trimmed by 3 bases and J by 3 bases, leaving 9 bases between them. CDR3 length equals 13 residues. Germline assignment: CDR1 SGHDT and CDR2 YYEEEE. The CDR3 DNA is TGTGCCAGCAGCTCAATAGCGGAAGAGACCCAGTACTTC. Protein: CASSSIAEETQYF.

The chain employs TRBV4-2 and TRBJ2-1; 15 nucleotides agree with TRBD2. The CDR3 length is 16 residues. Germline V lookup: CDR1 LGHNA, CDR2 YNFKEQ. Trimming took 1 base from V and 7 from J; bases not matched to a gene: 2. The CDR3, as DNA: TGTGCCAGCAGCCAAGGGGGGACTAGCGGGAGGAATGAGCAGTTCTTC. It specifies CASSQGGTSGRNEQFF.

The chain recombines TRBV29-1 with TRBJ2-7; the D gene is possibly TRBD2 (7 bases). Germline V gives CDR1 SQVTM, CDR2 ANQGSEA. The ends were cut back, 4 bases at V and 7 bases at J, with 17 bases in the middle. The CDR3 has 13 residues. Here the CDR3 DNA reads TGCAGCGTTGCGAGGGGGGGGTCTGCGGAGCAGTACTTC. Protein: CSVARGGSAEQYF.

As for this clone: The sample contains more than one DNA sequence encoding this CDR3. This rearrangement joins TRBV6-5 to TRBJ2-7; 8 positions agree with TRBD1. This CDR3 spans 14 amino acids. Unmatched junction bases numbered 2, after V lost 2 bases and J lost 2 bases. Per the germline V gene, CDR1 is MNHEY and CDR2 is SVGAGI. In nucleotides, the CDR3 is TGTGCCAGCAGTTACAACAGGGGGGCCTACGAGCAGTACTTC. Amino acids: CASSYNRGAYEQYF.

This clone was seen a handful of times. CDR3 region: CASSSSPSGSSYNEQFF. The CDR3 DNA reads TGTGCCAGCAGCTCCTCCCCGAGCGGGAGCTCCTACAATGAGCAGTTCTTC. The V and J genes are TRBV7-2 and TRBJ2-1; TRBD2 agrees at 8 bases. CDR3 length equals 17 residues. The ends lost 4 bases at V and 0 bases at J; junction bases unmatched: 8. CDR1 SGHTA and CDR2 FQGNSA come from the germline V gene. The full variable domain, rest sourced from reference TRBV7-2 and TRBJ2-1, is GAGVSQSPSNKVTEKGKDVELRCDPISGHTALYWYRQSLGQGLEFLIYFQGNSAPDKSGLPSDRFSAERTGGSVSTLTIQRTQQEDSAVYLCASSSSPSGSSYNEQFFGPGTRLTVL.

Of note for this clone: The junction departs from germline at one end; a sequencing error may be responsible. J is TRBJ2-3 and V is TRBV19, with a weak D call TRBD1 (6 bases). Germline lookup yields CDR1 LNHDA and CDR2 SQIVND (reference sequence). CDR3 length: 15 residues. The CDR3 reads CTSSIEGQKIHTQYF. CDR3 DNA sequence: TGTACCAGTAGTATAGAAGGACAGAAGATACATACGCAGTATTTT.

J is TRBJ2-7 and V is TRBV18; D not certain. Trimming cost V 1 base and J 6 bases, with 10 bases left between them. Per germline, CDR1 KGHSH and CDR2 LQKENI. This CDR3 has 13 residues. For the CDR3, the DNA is TGTGCCAGCTCACCACAACATGGCCTCGAGCAGTACTTC. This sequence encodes CASSPQHGLEQYF.

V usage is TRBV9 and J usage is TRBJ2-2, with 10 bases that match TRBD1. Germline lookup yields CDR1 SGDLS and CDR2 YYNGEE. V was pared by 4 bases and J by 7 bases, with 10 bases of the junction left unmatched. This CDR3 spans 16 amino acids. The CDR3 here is CASSSRGTGVIGELFF. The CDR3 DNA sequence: TGTGCCAGCAGCTCCCGCGGGACAGGGGTTATCGGGGAGCTGTTTTTT.

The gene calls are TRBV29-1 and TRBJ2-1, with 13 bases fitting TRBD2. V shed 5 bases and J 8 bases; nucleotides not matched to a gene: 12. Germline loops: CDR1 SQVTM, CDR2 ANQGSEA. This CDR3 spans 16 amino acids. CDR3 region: CSVRELAGGPSDEQFF. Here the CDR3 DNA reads TGCAGCGTTCGCGAACTAGCGGGGGGGCCTTCGGATGAGCAGTTCTTC.

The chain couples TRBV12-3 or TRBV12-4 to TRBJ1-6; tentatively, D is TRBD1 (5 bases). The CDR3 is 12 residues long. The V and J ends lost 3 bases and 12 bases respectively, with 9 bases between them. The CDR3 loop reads CASSLLGLPLHF. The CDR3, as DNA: TGTGCCAGCAGTTTGTTGGGACTACCCCTCCACTTT.

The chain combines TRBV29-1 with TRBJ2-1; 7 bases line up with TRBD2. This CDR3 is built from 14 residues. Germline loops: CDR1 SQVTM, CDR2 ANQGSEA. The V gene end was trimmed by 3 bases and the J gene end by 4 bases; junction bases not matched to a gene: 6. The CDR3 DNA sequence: TGCAGCGTTGACGGGAGGAGGAATTACAATGAGCAGTTCTTC. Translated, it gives CSVDGRRNYNEQFF.

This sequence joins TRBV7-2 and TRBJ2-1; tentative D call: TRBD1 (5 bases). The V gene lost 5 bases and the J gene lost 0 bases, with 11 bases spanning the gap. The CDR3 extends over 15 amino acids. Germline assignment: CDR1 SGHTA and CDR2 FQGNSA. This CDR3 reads CASSRHRSSYNEQFF. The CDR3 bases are TGTGCCAGCAGCCGCCACAGGAGCTCCTACAATGAGCAGTTCTTC.

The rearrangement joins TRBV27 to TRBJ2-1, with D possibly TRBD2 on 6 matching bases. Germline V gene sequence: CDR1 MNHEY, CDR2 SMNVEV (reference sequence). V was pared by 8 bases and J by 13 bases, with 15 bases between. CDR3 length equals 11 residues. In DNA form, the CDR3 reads TGTGCCAGCCTTTGGGGGGTCCTACAGTTCTTC. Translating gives CASLWGVLQFF.

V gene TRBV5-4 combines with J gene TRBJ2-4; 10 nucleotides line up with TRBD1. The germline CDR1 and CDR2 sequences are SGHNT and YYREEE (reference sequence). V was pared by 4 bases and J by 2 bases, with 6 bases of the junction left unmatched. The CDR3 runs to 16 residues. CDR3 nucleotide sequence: TGTGCCAGCAGCCCCCGGGACAGGGGTTCCAAAAACATTCAGTACTTC. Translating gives CASSPRDRGSKNIQYF.